These 20 T cell receptor beta chains share one sample of origin, sequenced in a study of blood T cell repertoires in COVID-19. Here immunoSEQ multiplex PCR was the method, and the copy in TCRdb shows in-frame clones only, minus some. The sample holds 400,000 or so clones, over 75% seen once. Sequencing input: PBMCs or T cells enriched from blood (not recorded which). These receptors were taken from a man between 40 and 49 years old in a cohort exposed to, infected with or recovered from COVID-19 (not recorded which).

This chain joins TRBV3-1 (or the pseudogene TRBV3-2) and TRBJ2-2; possible D gene TRBD2, 6 bases. This CDR3 contains 16 residues. V was clipped by 2 bases and J by 0 bases, with 10 bases between them. Germline CDR1 LGHDT, CDR2 YNNKEL (reference sequence). In nucleotides, the CDR3 is TGTGCCAGCAGCCAAAGGCTAGCGTCGAACACCGGGGAGCTGTTTTTT. It is translated as CASSQRLASNTGELFF.

The gene calls are TRBV6-5 and TRBJ1-4; possibly TRBD1 for D (6 bases). V was cut by 8 bases and J by 8 bases, with 18 bases left in between. Germline V lookup: CDR1 MNHEY, CDR2 SVGAGI. The CDR3 spans 14 residues. The CDR3 spells CASLGGGLGEKLFF. CDR3 nucleotides: TGTGCCAGCCTAGGTGGGGGCTTAGGAGAAAAACTGTTTTTT.

The V call is TRBV25-1, the J call TRBJ1-4; D possibly corresponds to TRBD1 (5 bases). The CDR3 is made up of 15 amino acids. Looked up from germline, CDR1 is MGHDK and CDR2 is SYGVNS. Deletions cut 2 bases from V and 3 bases from J, with 10 bases between. CDR3 bases: TGTGCCAGCAGTGAAAGCGGGGGGGCTAATGAAAAACTGTTTTTT. Translating gives CASSESGGANEKLFF.

V and J are TRBV28 and TRBJ1-1, with 7 bases lining up with TRBD1. Per germline, CDR1 MDHEN and CDR2 SYDVKM. There are 13 residues in the CDR3. The ends lost 6 bases at V and 5 bases at J; junction bases unmatched: 6. In nucleotides, the CDR3 is TGTGCCAGCAGCTCCGGGACAGCAACTGAAGCTTTCTTT. It is translated as CASSSGTATEAFF. The full variable domain, its missing parts supplied by reference TRBV28 and TRBJ1-1, is DVKVTQSSRYLVKRTGEKVFLECVQDMDHENMFWYRQDPGLGLRLIYFSYDVKMKEKGDIPEGYSVSREKKERFSLILESASTNQTSMYLCASSSGTATEAFFGQGTRLTVV.

This chain links TRBV3-1 (or the pseudogene TRBV3-2) with TRBJ2-5, with 13 bases lining up with TRBD2. The trim removed 3 bases at V and 3 bases at J, leaving 10 bases unmatched. The V gene's germline CDR1 is LGHDT and CDR2 YNNKEL (reference sequence). CDR3 length: 18 residues. CDR3 sequence reads: CASSHRTSGGRSKETQYF. As DNA, the CDR3 is TGTGCCAGCAGCCACCGGACTAGCGGGGGTAGATCCAAAGAGACCCAGTACTTC.

In the case of this clone: Different DNA sequences within this sample yield the same CDR3. The rearrangement links TRBV19 to TRBJ1-6; D possibly corresponds to TRBD1 (6 bases). Germline CDR1 is LNHDA and CDR2 is SQIVND (reference sequence). The V and J ends lost 6 bases and 0 bases respectively, with 9 bases between them. CDR3 size: 15 residues. The CDR3 is CASRTGSSYNSPLHF. In DNA, the CDR3 is TGTGCCAGTAGAACAGGGAGCTCCTATAATTCACCCCTCCACTTT.

The chain couples TRBV28 to TRBJ2-2, with D unclear. V was trimmed by 3 bases and J by 7 bases, leaving 12 bases between them. This CDR3 has 14 amino acids. CDR1 and CDR2 (germline): MDHEN, SYDVKM. In DNA form, the CDR3 reads TGTGCCAGCAGTTTGGCCAGCGACGTCGGGGAGCTGTTTTTT. Translation: CASSLASDVGELFF.

The J gene is TRBJ2-1, the V gene TRBV18, with 11 bases aligning to TRBD2. The CDR3 consists of 20 residues. V dropped 1 base and J dropped 0; count of bases not matched to a gene: 11. Germline V gene lookup returns CDR1 KGHSH and CDR2 LQKENI. The CDR3 DNA reads as TGTGCCAGCTCACCACGCGGTGGGACTAGCGGTACAAGCTCCTACAATGAGCAGTTCTTC. As protein: CASSPRGGTSGTSSYNEQFF.

The chain joins TRBV19 to TRBJ1-2; possible D gene TRBD1, 5 bases. The CDR3 spans 15 residues. CDR1 LNHDA and CDR2 SQIVND come from the germline V gene (reference sequence). V lost 3 bases and J lost 3, with 14 bases in between. The CDR3 region is CASSIDETAHYGYTF. Here the CDR3 DNA reads TGTGCCAGTAGTATCGACGAGACAGCCCACTATGGCTACACCTTC.

V is TRBV2 and J is TRBJ1-1, with a weak D call TRBD1 (5 bases). CDR3 length equals 14 residues. The V end lost 5 bases, the J end lost 4 bases, and 14 bases lay between the germline ends. CDR1 is SNHLY, CDR2 FYNNEI, per germline. In DNA, the CDR3 is TGTGCCAGCAGTTCCCAGGGTCAGAGCACTGAAGCTTTCTTT. This translates into CASSSQGQSTEAFF.

The chain uses TRBV15 and TRBJ1-1, with 11 bases lining up with TRBD1. The CDR3 is made up of 16 amino acids. Per the germline V gene, CDR1 is LNHNV and CDR2 is YYDKDF (reference sequence). After removal of 5 bases from V and 3 bases from J, the junction contained 8 bases not matched to a gene. CDR3 in amino acids: CATSPARDRGYTEAFF. Written as DNA, the CDR3 is TGTGCCACCAGCCCCGCCCGGGACAGGGGGTACACTGAAGCTTTCTTT.

This clone was detected once. The chain employs TRBV6-1 and TRBJ2-5; 7 nucleotides agree with TRBD1. The germline gives CDR1 MNHNS, CDR2 SASEGT. Losses at the gene ends were 6 bases for V and 5 bases for J; bases not matched to a gene: 3. This CDR3 is 12 amino acids long. The CDR3 sequence is CASRQQGETQYF. CDR3 nucleotide sequence: TGTGCCAGCAGACAACAGGGGGAGACCCAGTACTTC.

The rearrangement links TRBV9 to TRBJ2-7, with TRBD1 matching 11 bases. From germline, CDR1 is SGDLS and CDR2 YYNGEE. This CDR3 region has 16 residues. The junction had 6 bases not matched to a gene; V was cut back by 0 bases and J by 4 bases. The CDR3, as DNA: TGTGCCAGCAGCGTAGCTGGGACAGGGGGTTTATACGAGCAGTACTTC. Protein product: CASSVAGTGGLYEQYF.

This clone was detected only a few times. This chain connects TRBV2 to TRBJ2-2, with TRBD2 identical over 7 bases. The CDR3 is 14 amino acids. Germline V gene data show CDR1 as SNHLY and CDR2 as FYNNEI. Losses at the gene ends were 7 bases for V and 0 bases for J; bases not matched to a gene: 2. For the CDR3, the DNA is TGTGCCAGCAAAGCGGGGACGAACACCGGGGAGCTGTTTTTT. The encoded protein is CASKAGTNTGELFF.

The rearrangement links TRBV11-2 to TRBJ1-6; tentatively, D is TRBD1 (5 bases). This CDR3 has 14 residues. Deletions cut 5 bases from V and 4 bases from J, with 9 bases between. Germline CDR1 reads SGHAT; CDR2 reads FQNNGV. CDR3 sequence: CASSIRQYNSPLHF. For the CDR3, the DNA is TGTGCCAGCAGCATAAGACAGTATAATTCACCCCTCCACTTT.

The rearrangement uses TRBV28 and TRBJ2-3, with 11 positions matching TRBD2. The CDR3 extends over 16 amino acids. With V trimmed by 5 bases and J by 3 bases, 7 bases remained unmatched. The germline V gene encodes CDR1 MDHEN and CDR2 SYDVKM. The CDR3 DNA reads TGTGCCAGCAGTCCCAATAGCGGGAGGGCAACAGATACGCAGTATTTT. It codes for CASSPNSGRATDTQYF.

Only a few counts were recorded for this clone. V is TRBV6-4 and J is TRBJ2-5; D is undetermined. The V end lost 5 bases, the J end lost 4 bases, and 14 bases lay between the germline ends. CDR1 is MRHNA and CDR2 is SNTAGT in the germline V gene. This CDR3 comprises 14 residues. CDR3 protein: CASSPRGERETQYF. Written as DNA, the CDR3 is TGTGCCAGCAGTCCGAGAGGAGAGCGAGAGACCCAGTACTTC.

V and J are TRBV3-1 (or the pseudogene TRBV3-2) and TRBJ2-3; 9 bases fit TRBD2. Germline assignment: CDR1 LGHDT and CDR2 YNNKEL (reference sequence). The V and J ends lost 0 bases and 7 bases, in that order; junction bases with no gene match: 8. The CDR3 loop spans 16 amino acids. The CDR3 here is CASSQDSASGKHTQYF. The CDR3, as DNA: TGTGCCAGCAGCCAAGATAGCGCTAGCGGGAAACATACGCAGTATTTT.

This chain joins TRBV7-6 and TRBJ1-2; 7 bases fit TRBD1. With V trimmed by 8 bases and J by 8 bases, 11 bases remained unmatched. The CDR3 spans 13 residues. CDR1 is SGHVS, CDR2 FNYEAQ, per germline. In DNA, the CDR3 is TGTGCCAGCTCCGGACAGGACGTCTACGGCTACACCTTC. Translation: CASSGQDVYGYTF.

This sequence joins TRBV5-1 and TRBJ1-2; 7 nucleotides line up with TRBD1. The length of the CDR3 is 15 residues. From germline, CDR1 is SGHRS and CDR2 YFSETQ. V lost 0 bases and J lost 4; bases outside the gene matches: 6. DNA for the CDR3: TGCGCCAGCAGCTTGGGTCCAAGGGACAGCTATGGCTACACCTTC. It yields the protein CASSLGPRDSYGYTF.